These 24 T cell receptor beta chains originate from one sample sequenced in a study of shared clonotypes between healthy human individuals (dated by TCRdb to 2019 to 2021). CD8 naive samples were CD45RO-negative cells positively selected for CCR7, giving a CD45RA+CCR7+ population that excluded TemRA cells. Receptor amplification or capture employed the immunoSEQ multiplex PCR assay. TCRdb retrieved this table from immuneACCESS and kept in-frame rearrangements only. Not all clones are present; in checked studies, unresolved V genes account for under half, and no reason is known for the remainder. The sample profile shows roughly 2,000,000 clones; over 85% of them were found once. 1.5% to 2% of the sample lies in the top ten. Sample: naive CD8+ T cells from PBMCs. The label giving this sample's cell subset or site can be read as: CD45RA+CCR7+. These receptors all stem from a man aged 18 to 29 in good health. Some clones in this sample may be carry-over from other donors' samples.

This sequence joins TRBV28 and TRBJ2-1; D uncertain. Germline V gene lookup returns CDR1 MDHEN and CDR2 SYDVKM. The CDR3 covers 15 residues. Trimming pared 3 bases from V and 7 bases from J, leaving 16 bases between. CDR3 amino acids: CASSFREWARNEQFF. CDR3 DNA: TGTGCCAGCAGTTTCAGAGAATGGGCACGAAATGAGCAGTTCTTC.

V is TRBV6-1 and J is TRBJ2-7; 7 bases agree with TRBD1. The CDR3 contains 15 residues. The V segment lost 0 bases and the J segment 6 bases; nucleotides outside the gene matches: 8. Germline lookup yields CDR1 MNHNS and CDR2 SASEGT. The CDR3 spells CASSEAERGLGEQYF. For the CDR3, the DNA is TGTGCCAGCAGTGAAGCGGAAAGGGGGCTGGGCGAGCAGTACTTC.

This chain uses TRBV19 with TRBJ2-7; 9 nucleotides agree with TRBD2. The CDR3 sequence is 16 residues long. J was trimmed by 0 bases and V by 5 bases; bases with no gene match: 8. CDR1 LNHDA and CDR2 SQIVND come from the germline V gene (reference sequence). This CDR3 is CASSVVAGDSSYEQYF. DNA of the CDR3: TGTGCCAGTAGTGTTGTAGCGGGAGATAGCTCCTACGAGCAGTACTTC.

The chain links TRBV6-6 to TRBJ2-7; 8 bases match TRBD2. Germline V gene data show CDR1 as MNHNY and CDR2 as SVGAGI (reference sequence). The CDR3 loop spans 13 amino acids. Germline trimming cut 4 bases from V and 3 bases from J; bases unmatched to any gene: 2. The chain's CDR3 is CASSLGLGYEQYF. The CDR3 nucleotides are TGTGCCAGCAGTTTGGGACTAGGCTACGAGCAGTACTTC.

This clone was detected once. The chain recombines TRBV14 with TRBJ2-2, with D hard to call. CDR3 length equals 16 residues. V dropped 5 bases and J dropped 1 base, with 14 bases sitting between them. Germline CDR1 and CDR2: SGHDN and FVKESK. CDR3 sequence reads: CASSNNVGKNTGELFF. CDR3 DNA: TGTGCCAGCAGCAACAACGTCGGAAAGAACACCGGGGAGCTGTTTTTT.

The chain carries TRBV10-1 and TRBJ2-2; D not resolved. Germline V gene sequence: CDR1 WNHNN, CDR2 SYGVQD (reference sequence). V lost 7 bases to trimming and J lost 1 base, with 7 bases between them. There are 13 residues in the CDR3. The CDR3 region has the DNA TGCGCCAGCAAGGGATTGAACACCGGGGAGCTGTTTTTT. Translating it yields CASKGLNTGELFF.

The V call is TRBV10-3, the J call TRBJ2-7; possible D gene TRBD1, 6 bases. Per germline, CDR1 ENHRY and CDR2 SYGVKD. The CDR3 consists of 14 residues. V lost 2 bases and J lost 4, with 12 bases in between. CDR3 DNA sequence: TGTGCCATCAGTGAGGACCCAGGGGCGTACGAGCAGTACTTC. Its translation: CAISEDPGAYEQYF.

Here the CDR3 reads CASSRNLVPAGVSVTSYNEQFF. The CDR3 nucleotides read TGCGCCAGCAGCCGCAACCTGGTACCAGCGGGAGTGTCGGTAACCTCCTACAATGAGCAGTTCTTC. The genes are TRBV4-1 and TRBJ2-1, with TRBD2 matching 8 bases. CDR1 is MGHRA, CDR2 YSYEKL, per germline. This CDR3 contains 22 residues. V gave up 4 bases and J gave up 0 bases; unmatched junction bases: 23.

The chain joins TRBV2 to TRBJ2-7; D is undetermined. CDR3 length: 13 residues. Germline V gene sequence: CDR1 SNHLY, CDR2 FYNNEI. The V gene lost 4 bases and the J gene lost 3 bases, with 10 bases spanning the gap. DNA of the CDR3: TGTGCCAGCAGTGCGTACGGAGACTACGAGCAGTACTTC. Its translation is CASSAYGDYEQYF.

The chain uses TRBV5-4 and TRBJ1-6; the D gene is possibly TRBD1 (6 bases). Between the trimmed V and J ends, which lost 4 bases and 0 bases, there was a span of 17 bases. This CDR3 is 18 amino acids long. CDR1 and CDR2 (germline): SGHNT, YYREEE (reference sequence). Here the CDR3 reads CASSQATGRVSYNSPLHF. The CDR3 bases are TGTGCCAGCAGCCAGGCTACAGGGAGGGTCTCCTATAATTCACCCCTCCACTTT.

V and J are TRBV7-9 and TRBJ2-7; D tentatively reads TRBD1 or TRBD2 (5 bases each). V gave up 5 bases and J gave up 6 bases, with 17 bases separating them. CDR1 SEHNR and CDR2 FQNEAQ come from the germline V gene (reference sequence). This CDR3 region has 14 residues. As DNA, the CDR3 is TGTGCCAGCAGCCCCCCTACGGGGACCCCCGAGCAGTACTTC. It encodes CASSPPTGTPEQYF.

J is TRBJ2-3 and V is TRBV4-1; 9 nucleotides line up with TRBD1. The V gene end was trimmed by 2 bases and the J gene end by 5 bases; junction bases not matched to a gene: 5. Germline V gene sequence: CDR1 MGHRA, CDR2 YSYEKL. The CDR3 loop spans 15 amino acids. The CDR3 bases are TGCGCCAGCAGCCAAAAGGACAGGGGTCTAGATACGCAGTATTTT. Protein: CASSQKDRGLDTQYF.

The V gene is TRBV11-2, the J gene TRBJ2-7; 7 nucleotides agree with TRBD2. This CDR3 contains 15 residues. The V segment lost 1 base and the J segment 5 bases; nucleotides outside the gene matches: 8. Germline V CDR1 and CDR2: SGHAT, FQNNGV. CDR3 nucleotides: TGTGCCAGCAGCTTAGGGCCAGGGACTAACAACGAGCAGTACTTC. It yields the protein CASSLGPGTNNEQYF.

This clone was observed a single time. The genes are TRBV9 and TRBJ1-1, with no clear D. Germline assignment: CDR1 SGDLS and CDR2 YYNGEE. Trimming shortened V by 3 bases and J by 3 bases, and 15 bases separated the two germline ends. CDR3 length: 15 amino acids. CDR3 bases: TGTGCCAGCAGCGCCGATCCGGACGTTGACACTGAAGCTTTCTTT. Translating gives CASSADPDVDTEAFF.

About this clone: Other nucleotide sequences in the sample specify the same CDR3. The CDR3 DNA sequence: TGTGCCAGCAGGGCTGGGAACACCGGGGAGCTGTTTTTT. As protein: CASRAGNTGELFF. This sequence joins TRBV6-1 and TRBJ2-2, with no clear D. Germline V gene sequence: CDR1 MNHNS, CDR2 SASEGT. The CDR3 extends over 13 amino acids. With 6 bases removed from V and 1 base from J, the gap between germline ends came to 6 bases.

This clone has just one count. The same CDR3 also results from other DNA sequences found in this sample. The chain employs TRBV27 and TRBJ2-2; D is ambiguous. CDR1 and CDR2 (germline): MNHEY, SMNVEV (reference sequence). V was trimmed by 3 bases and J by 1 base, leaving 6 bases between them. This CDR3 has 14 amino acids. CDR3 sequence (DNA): TGTGCCAGCAGTTTTTCGCTGAACACCGGGGAGCTGTTTTTT. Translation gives CASSFSLNTGELFF.

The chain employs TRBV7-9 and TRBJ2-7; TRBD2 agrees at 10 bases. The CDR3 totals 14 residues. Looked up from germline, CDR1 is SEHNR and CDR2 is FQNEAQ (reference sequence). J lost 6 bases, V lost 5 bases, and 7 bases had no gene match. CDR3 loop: CASSPGTSVIEQYF. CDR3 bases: TGTGCCAGCAGCCCCGGGACTAGCGTGATCGAGCAGTACTTC.

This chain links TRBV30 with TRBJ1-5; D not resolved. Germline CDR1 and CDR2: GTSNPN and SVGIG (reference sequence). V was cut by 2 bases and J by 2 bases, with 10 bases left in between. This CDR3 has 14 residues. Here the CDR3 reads CAWSPRLGNQPQHF. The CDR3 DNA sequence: TGTGCCTGGAGTCCGAGGCTTGGCAATCAGCCCCAGCATTTT.

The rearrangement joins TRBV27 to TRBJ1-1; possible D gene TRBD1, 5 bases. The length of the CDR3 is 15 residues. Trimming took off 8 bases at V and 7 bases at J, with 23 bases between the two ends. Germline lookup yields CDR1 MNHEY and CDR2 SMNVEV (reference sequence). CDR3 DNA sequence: TGTGCCAGCTACAAATACTATGGGGCAGTCCGTGAAGCTTTCTTT. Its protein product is CASYKYYGAVREAFF.

The CDR3 sequence: CAIPPGQGAHEQFF. The CDR3 DNA is TGTGCCATCCCGCCGGGACAGGGGGCACATGAGCAGTTCTTC. The rearrangement links TRBV21-1 to TRBJ2-1; TRBD1 reflects the table's D call only, with no check against the DNA. TRBV21-1 is listed as a pseudogene. The CDR3 covers 14 residues.

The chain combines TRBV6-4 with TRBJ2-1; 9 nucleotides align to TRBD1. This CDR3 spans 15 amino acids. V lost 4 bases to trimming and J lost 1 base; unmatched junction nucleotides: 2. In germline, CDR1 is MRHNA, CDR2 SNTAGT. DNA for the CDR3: TGTGCCAGCAGTGGGACAGGGGCGTCCTACAATGAGCAGTTCTTC. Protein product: CASSGTGASYNEQFF.

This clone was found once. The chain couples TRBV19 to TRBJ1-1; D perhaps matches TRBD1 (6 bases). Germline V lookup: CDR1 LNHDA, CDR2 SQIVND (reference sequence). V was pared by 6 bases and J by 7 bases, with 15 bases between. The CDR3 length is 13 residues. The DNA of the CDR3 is TGTGCCAGTAGAATCAGGGGCCAGCGTGAAGCTTTCTTT. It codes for CASRIRGQREAFF.

CDR3 nucleotides: TGTGCCAGCAGCCCTGACGGGGTTCCTAACTATGGCTACACCTTC. Translation gives CASSPDGVPNYGYTF. This rearrangement joins TRBV9 to TRBJ1-2; the D is unclear. CDR1 is SGDLS, CDR2 YYNGEE, per germline. The V end was cut by 4 bases, the J end by 0 bases, with 13 bases between. The CDR3 runs 15 residues. The full variable domain, rest sourced from reference TRBV9 and TRBJ1-2, is DSGVTQTPKHLITATGQRVTLRCSPRSGDLSVYWYQQSLDQGLQFLIQYYNGEERAKGNILERFSAQQFPDLHSELNLSSLELGDSALYFCASSPDGVPNYGYTFGSGTRLTVV.

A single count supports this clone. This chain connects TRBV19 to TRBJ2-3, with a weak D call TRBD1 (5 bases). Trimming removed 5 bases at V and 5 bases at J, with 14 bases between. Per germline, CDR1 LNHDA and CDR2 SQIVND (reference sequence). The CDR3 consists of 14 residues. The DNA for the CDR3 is TGTGCCAGTAGTCGTCCAGGGTTGTTAGATACGCAGTATTTT. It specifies CASSRPGLLDTQYF.